What follows are 32 T cell receptor beta chains derived from one specimen sequenced in a study of CD8 T cells in Susac syndrome. After extraction with the RNeasy kit, about 0.45 to 1 ug of the RNA was reverse transcribed using random hexamers. Via MiXCR, TCRdb re-called the immunoSEQ multiplex PCR reads, giving one row per CDR3 protein. The top ten hold roughly 0.08% of the sample, which has approximately 150,000 distinct CDR3 sequences, just over 90% seen once. Sequenced input: CD4+ T cells from PBMCs. All receptors come from a human donor in good health.

The rearrangement links TRBV18 to TRBJ1-5, with D uncertain. Germline CDR1 KGHSH, CDR2 LQKENI. The CDR3 covers 13 residues. Trimming pared 3 bases from V and 10 bases from J, leaving 13 bases between. CDR3 coding DNA: TGTGCCAGCTCACCTTCGGGCCCCGAACCCCAGCATTTT. Translation gives CASSPSGPEPQHF.

A few counts support this clonotype. V gene TRBV29-1 combines with J gene TRBJ2-3; no clear D. The germline CDR1 and CDR2 sequences are SQVTM and ANQGSEA. The CDR3 is 11 residues long. V gave up 7 bases and J gave up 2 bases, with 7 bases separating them. The CDR3 coding sequence is TGCAGCGCCCGTTCCACAGATACGCAGTATTTT. Its translation is CSARSTDTQYF.

The rearrangement joins TRBV10-2 to TRBJ1-1; tentatively, D is TRBD1 (5 bases). This CDR3 is built from 13 residues. Per germline, CDR1 WSHSY and CDR2 SAAADI. The ends were cut back, 2 bases at V and 6 bases at J, with 10 bases in the middle. This CDR3 reads CASSEQGGAEAFF. In nucleotides, the CDR3 is TGCGCCAGCAGTGAGCAGGGAGGAGCTGAAGCTTTCTTT.

The V call is TRBV5-1, the J call TRBJ2-3; 8 bases agree with TRBD2. Germline loops: CDR1 SGHRS, CDR2 YFSETQ. J was trimmed by 5 bases and V by 3 bases; bases with no gene match: 5. The CDR3 runs 14 residues. DNA for the CDR3: TGCGCCAGCAGCTCCGGGAGGGCCGAAGATACGCAGTATTTT. This translates into CASSSGRAEDTQYF. Complete variable domain (other parts from reference TRBV5-1 and TRBJ2-3): KAGVTQTPRYLIKTRGQQVTLSCSPISGHRSVSWYQQTPGQGLQFLFEYFSETQRNKGNFPGRFSGRQFSNSRSEMNVSTLELGDSALYLCASSSGRAEDTQYFGPGTRLTVL.

The CDR3 region has the DNA TGTGCCAGCAGCCGGAGGGGAGAAATCACCGGGGAGCTGTTTTTT. Its translation: CASSRRGEITGELFF. This chain joins TRBV7-9 and TRBJ2-2, with a weak D call TRBD2 (6 bases). V lost 5 bases and J lost 4, with 14 bases in between. Germline CDR1 and CDR2: SEHNR and FQNEAQ (reference sequence). This CDR3 region has 15 residues.

The chain couples TRBV24-1 to TRBJ1-1, with 9 bases matching TRBD1. V shed 7 bases and J 5 bases; nucleotides not matched to a gene: 4. Germline V gene data show CDR1 as KGHDR and CDR2 as SFDVKD. This CDR3 has 13 amino acids. CDR3 region: CATRQGALTEAFF. Written as DNA, the CDR3 is TGTGCCACCAGACAGGGGGCGCTTACTGAAGCTTTCTTT.

This chain connects TRBV10-3 to TRBJ2-3, with D perhaps TRBD2 (5 bases). The CDR3 consists of 12 residues. Germline V gene data show CDR1 as ENHRY and CDR2 as SYGVKD. In DNA form, the CDR3 reads TGTGCGGGCTCTTCTGGCGGGGATACGCAGTATTTT. Amino acid sequence: CAGSSGGDTQYF.

In its sample, this clonotype was seen once. The V call is TRBV25-1, the J call TRBJ2-7, with D possibly TRBD2 on 7 matching bases. The CDR3 has 14 residues. V lost 6 bases and J 3 bases, leaving 15 bases between the germline ends. From germline, CDR1 is MGHDK and CDR2 SYGVNS. CDR3 nucleotide sequence: TGTGCCAGCAGGAACGGGGGGCCCGGCTACGAGCAGTACTTC. Translated: CASRNGGPGYEQYF.

The gene calls are TRBV12-3 or TRBV12-4 and TRBJ1-5, with 9 bases aligning to TRBD1. The CDR3 runs to 16 residues. V shed 5 bases, J shed 3 bases, and the junction held 8 bases outside the gene matches. The CDR3 loop reads CASSPAGQGDNQPQHF. DNA for the CDR3: TGTGCCAGCAGTCCCGCGGGACAGGGTGACAATCAGCCCCAGCATTTT.

CDR3 coding DNA: TGTGCCAGCAGCGTTATAGGGGGGGCCAACGTCCTGACTTTC. It specifies CASSVIGGANVLTF. The V call is TRBV9, the J call TRBJ2-6; D not resolved. The ends were cut back, 2 bases at V and 4 bases at J, with 7 bases in the middle. The CDR3 contains 14 residues. Germline CDR1 is SGDLS and CDR2 is YYNGEE.

This chain uses TRBV5-1 with TRBJ2-1; TRBD2 is a possible D gene (6 bases). The CDR3 consists of 15 residues. Per germline, CDR1 SGHRS and CDR2 YFSETQ. V was shortened by 5 bases and J by 0 bases, with 12 bases between the two germline ends. For the CDR3, the DNA is TGCGCCAGCAGGAGGGACTTCCTCTCCTACAATGAGCAGTTCTTC. It yields the protein CASRRDFLSYNEQFF.

The chain combines TRBV29-1 with TRBJ1-2; D might be TRBD1 (5 bases). The germline CDR1 and CDR2 sequences are SQVTM and ANQGSEA. Trimming pared 7 bases from V and 6 bases from J, leaving 15 bases between. The CDR3 consists of 12 residues. CDR3 in DNA: TGCAGCGCTTCGGGACCGAGGGATGGCTACACCTTC. Translating gives CSASGPRDGYTF.

The rearrangement links TRBV14 to TRBJ2-1, with TRBD2 matching 7 bases. The V gene end was trimmed by 1 base and the J gene end by 12 bases; junction bases not matched to a gene: 3. Germline values: CDR1 SGHDN, CDR2 FVKESK. The CDR3 extends over 12 amino acids. The CDR3 sequence: CASSQGGRRQFF. CDR3 DNA sequence: TGTGCCAGCAGCCAAGGCGGGAGAAGGCAGTTCTTC.

The chain couples TRBV19 to TRBJ2-7, with D perhaps matching TRBD1 (5 bases). This CDR3 has 15 residues. Germline V lookup: CDR1 LNHDA, CDR2 SQIVND (reference sequence). Trimming pared 4 bases from V and 3 bases from J, leaving 16 bases between. The CDR3 loop is CASSKGALPVYEQYF. The CDR3 nucleotides read TGTGCCAGTAGTAAAGGGGCTCTACCGGTCTACGAGCAGTACTTC.

The genes are TRBV5-6 and TRBJ1-6, with D perhaps TRBD1 (6 bases). Trimming cost V 4 bases and J 10 bases, with 15 bases left between them. CDR1 and CDR2 from the germline V gene are SGHDT and YYEEEE. The CDR3 is 14 amino acids. CDR3 in amino acids: CASSRQGLGSPLHF. DNA of the CDR3: TGTGCCAGCAGCCGGCAGGGGCTGGGGTCACCCCTCCACTTT. The entire variable domain, with the rest obtained from reference TRBV5-6 and TRBJ1-6, is as follows: DAGVTQSPTHLIKTRGQQVTLRCSPKSGHDTVSWYQQALGQGPQFIFQYYEEEERQRGNFPDRFSGHQFPNYSSELNVNALLLGDSALYLCASSRQGLGSPLHFGNGTRLTVT.

V and J are TRBV11-2 and TRBJ2-7; no clear D gene. Trimming stripped 0 bases from V and 0 bases from J, with 9 bases between. The CDR3 extends over 15 amino acids. The germline CDR1 and CDR2 sequences are SGHAT and FQNNGV. The CDR3 protein is CASSLDHVSSYEQYF. CDR3 nucleotide sequence: TGTGCCAGCAGCTTAGATCACGTGAGCTCCTACGAGCAGTACTTC.

The genes are TRBV19 and TRBJ2-3; 11 nucleotides match TRBD2. The junction had 6 bases not matched to a gene; V was cut back by 3 bases and J by 1 base. The CDR3 totals 17 residues. The germline CDR1 and CDR2 sequences are LNHDA and SQIVND (reference sequence). The CDR3 coding sequence is TGTGCCAGTAGTATTCGGTCTAGCGGGGGGCGCACAGATACGCAGTATTTT. It yields the protein CASSIRSSGGRTDTQYF.

The V gene is TRBV28, the J gene TRBJ2-2; the D gene is possibly TRBD2 (6 bases). Between the trimmed V and J ends, which lost 8 bases and 1 base, there was a span of 8 bases. CDR1 is MDHEN, CDR2 SYDVKM, per germline. The CDR3 is made up of 13 amino acids. CDR3 bases: TGTGCCAGCGGGGGACTGAACACCGGGGAGCTGTTTTTT. Protein product: CASGGLNTGELFF.

The J gene is TRBJ1-1, the V gene TRBV5-1; the D gene is possibly TRBD1 (6 bases). Deletions cut 0 bases from V and 10 bases from J, with 19 bases between. Germline CDR1 is SGHRS and CDR2 is YFSETQ. The length of the CDR3 is 15 residues. The CDR3, as DNA: TGCGCCAGCAGCTTGGCACCGGCGATGGAAGGGGGAGCTTTCTTT. It specifies CASSLAPAMEGGAFF.

CDR3 nucleotides: TGTGCCAGCCCGGGGGTTTGCAATGAGCAGTTCTTC. Its translation: CASPGVCNEQFF. The chain carries TRBV6-4 and TRBJ2-1; perhaps TRBD2 as D (6 bases). V lost 8 bases and J 6 bases, leaving 11 bases between the germline ends. Per the germline V gene, CDR1 is MRHNA and CDR2 is SNTAGT. The CDR3 loop spans 12 amino acids.

The genes are TRBV18 and TRBJ2-7; no definite D call. The V gene's germline CDR1 is KGHSH and CDR2 LQKENI. Between the trimmed V and J ends, which lost 6 bases and 0 bases, there was a span of 15 bases. The CDR3 consists of 15 residues. CDR3 region: CASSRPGRASYEQYF. The CDR3 nucleotides read TGTGCCAGCTCCAGACCAGGACGGGCCTCCTACGAGCAGTACTTC. Together with reference TRBV18 and TRBJ2-7, the CDR3 gives the full variable domain: NAGVMQNPRHLVRRRGQEARLRCSPMKGHSHVYWYRQLPEEGLKFMVYLQKENIIDESGMPKERFSAEFPKEGPSILRIQQVVRGDSAAYFCASSRPGRASYEQYFGPGTRLTVT.

The chain is built from TRBV24-1 and TRBJ2-7; D is perhaps TRBD1 or TRBD2 (5 bases each). Trimming removed 1 base from V and 2 bases from J, with 11 bases in between. Germline V CDR1 and CDR2: KGHDR, SFDVKD. This CDR3 has 15 residues. The CDR3 reads CATSDFRGSTYEQYF. The CDR3 nucleotides are TGTGCCACCAGTGATTTTCGGGGCAGCACCTACGAGCAGTACTTC.

The chain has TRBV19 and TRBJ2-6, with 9 bases fitting TRBD1. The CDR3 runs 15 residues. Losses at the gene ends were 4 bases for V and 3 bases for J; bases not matched to a gene: 1. CDR1 LNHDA and CDR2 SQIVND come from the germline V gene (reference sequence). The CDR3 region is CASSRTGDGANVLTF. CDR3 coding DNA: TGTGCCAGTAGTAGGACAGGGGATGGGGCCAACGTCCTGACTTTC.

The V call is TRBV2, the J call TRBJ1-2, with D unresolved. The germline V gene has CDR1 SNHLY and CDR2 FYNNEI. Trimming shortened V by 0 bases and J by 6 bases, and 11 bases separated the two germline ends. The CDR3 is made up of 14 amino acids. The CDR3: CASSEAGQSDGYTF. In DNA form, the CDR3 reads TGTGCCAGCAGTGAAGCTGGGCAAAGTGATGGCTACACCTTC.

The chain links TRBV5-1 to TRBJ1-3; 7 bases fit TRBD1. Trimming at V came to 4 bases and at J to 4 bases, leaving 11 bases not matched to a gene. This CDR3 is built from 16 residues. Germline assignment: CDR1 SGHRS and CDR2 YFSETQ. The CDR3 is CASSPTTGTAGNTIYF. The CDR3 DNA reads as TGCGCCAGCAGCCCCACGACAGGGACAGCCGGAAACACCATATATTTT.

CDR3 sequence: CASSRGANGYTF. The CDR3 DNA reads as TGCGCCAGCAGCCGCGGGGCAAATGGCTACACCTTC. The chain couples TRBV5-1 to TRBJ1-2; D might be TRBD1 (5 bases). Germline CDR1 reads SGHRS; CDR2 reads YFSETQ. V was trimmed by 4 bases and J by 6 bases, leaving 10 bases between them. The CDR3 loop spans 12 amino acids.

The gene calls are TRBV2 and TRBJ2-6; unclear D gene. Germline CDR1 is SNHLY and CDR2 is FYNNEI. The CDR3 is 13 residues long. Trimming pared 4 bases from V and 2 bases from J, leaving 3 bases between. The CDR3: CASSGPGANVLTF. The CDR3 DNA is TGTGCCAGCAGTGGTCCTGGGGCCAACGTCCTGACTTTC. Drawing the rest from reference TRBV2 and TRBJ2-6, the complete variable domain is EPEVTQTPSHQVTQMGQEVILRCVPISNHLYFYWYRQILGQKVEFLVSFYNNEISEKSEIFDDQFSVERPDGSNFTLKIRSTKLEDSAMYFCASSGPGANVLTFGAGSRLTVL.

This rearrangement joins TRBV20-1 to TRBJ1-1, with 7 bases fitting TRBD1. Trimming cost V 6 bases and J 3 bases; bases outside gene matches: 7. Germline values: CDR1 DFQATT, CDR2 SNEGSKA (reference sequence). The CDR3 sequence is 13 residues long. The CDR3, as DNA: TGCAGTGCGCAGACAGGGACCCACACTGAAGCTTTCTTT. It translates to CSAQTGTHTEAFF.

This chain links TRBV3-1 with TRBJ2-3; 15 positions agree with TRBD2. This CDR3 comprises 17 residues. Germline CDR1 is LGHDT and CDR2 is YNNKEL (reference sequence). The ends lost 5 bases at V and 1 base at J; junction bases unmatched: 4. The CDR3 sequence is CASSGLAGGPRTDTQYF. In nucleotides, the CDR3 is TGTGCCAGCAGCGGACTAGCGGGGGGGCCCCGCACAGATACGCAGTATTTT.

This chain links TRBV30 with TRBJ1-1; the D is unclear. The CDR3 is 11 amino acids. Germline CDR1 and CDR2: GTSNPN and SVGIG (reference sequence). V was clipped by 2 bases and J by 1 base, with 2 bases between them. The CDR3 DNA reads TGTGCCTGGAGTAAGAACACTGAAGCTTTCTTT. Translation gives CAWSKNTEAFF.

The chain is built from TRBV4-3 and TRBJ2-3; D not certain. The CDR3 length is 13 residues. In germline, CDR1 is LGHNA, CDR2 YSLEER. The V gene lost 1 base and the J gene lost 8 bases, with 10 bases spanning the gap. CDR3 residues: CASSQGLVGTQYF. In nucleotides, the CDR3 is TGCGCCAGCAGCCAAGGGTTAGTCGGTACGCAGTATTTT.

The chain is built from TRBV6-2 or TRBV6-3 and TRBJ2-1; TRBD2 matches at 7 bases. V trimming: 6 bases; J trimming: 6 bases; junction bases outside the gene matches: 11. This CDR3 spans 15 amino acids. The germline V gene has CDR1 MNHEY and CDR2 SVGEGT. CDR3 nucleotides: TGTGCCAGCAGCTGGGTGGGCGGGAGAGTCAATGAGCAGTTCTTC. It codes for CASSWVGGRVNEQFF.